The 20 T cell receptor beta chains below come from one sample, sequenced in a study of control samples from healthy donors and cancer patients. Here immunoSEQ multiplex PCR was the method, and the copy in TCRdb shows in-frame clones only, minus some. The sample holds some 95,000 clones; 85% to 90% are singletons and the top ten take over 12%. The sample taken for sequencing was blood. The origin of the receptors is a young man in good health.

Comments on this clone: Relative to the germline gene, one junction end is altered; a read error may explain this. The chain uses TRBV3-1 (or the pseudogene TRBV3-2) and TRBJ2-7, with TRBD2 matching 10 bases. CDR1 and CDR2 from the germline V gene are LGHDT and YNNKEL (reference sequence). This CDR3 spans 17 amino acids. The CDR3 DNA follows: TGTGCCAGCAGCCAAGATTTCGGGAGCGGGAGGGCCTACGGGCAGTACTTC. This codes for CASSQDFGSGRAYGQYF.

The J gene is TRBJ2-1, the V gene TRBV3-1 (or the pseudogene TRBV3-2); 8 nucleotides align to TRBD2. Germline trimming cut 4 bases from V and 3 bases from J; bases unmatched to any gene: 5. The germline CDR1 and CDR2 sequences are LGHDT and YNNKEL (reference sequence). The length of the CDR3 is 15 residues. This CDR3 reads CASSPHGTSYNEQFF. In nucleotides, the CDR3 is TGTGCCAGCAGCCCGCACGGGACTAGCTACAATGAGCAGTTCTTC.

This clone was seen a single time. The V and J genes are TRBV28 and TRBJ2-5, with 10 bases fitting TRBD1. V lost 7 bases and J lost 4; bases outside the gene matches: 9. Germline V gene sequence: CDR1 MDHEN, CDR2 SYDVKM. The CDR3 extends over 15 amino acids. The CDR3 DNA sequence: TGTGCCAGCACCAATCCGGGACAGGGGACAGAGACCCAGTACTTC. Translated: CASTNPGQGTETQYF.

The chain has TRBV2 and TRBJ2-3; 16 bases are shared with TRBD2. The CDR3 spans 17 residues. Trimming cost V 8 bases and J 6 bases; bases outside gene matches: 11. Germline lookup yields CDR1 SNHLY and CDR2 FYNNEI. The DNA of the CDR3 is TGTGCCAGCCCCACGGGGGGACTAGCGGGAGGGATCGATACGCAGTATTTT. Translated: CASPTGGLAGGIDTQYF.

The V and J genes are TRBV30 and TRBJ1-4, with no clear D. This CDR3 spans 13 amino acids. The V end was cut by 0 bases, the J end by 7 bases, with 9 bases between. The germline gives CDR1 GTSNPN, CDR2 SVGIG (reference sequence). CDR3 bases: TGTGCCTGGAGTGTTCCGGTGGTTGAAAAACTGTTTTTT. As protein: CAWSVPVVEKLFF.

V is TRBV19 and J is TRBJ1-2, with TRBD1 matching over 8 bases. The V gene end was trimmed by 4 bases and the J gene end by 8 bases; junction bases not matched to a gene: 12. The CDR3 is made up of 15 amino acids. Per the germline V gene, CDR1 is LNHDA and CDR2 is SQIVND (reference sequence). This CDR3 reads CASSTESTGARGYTF. In nucleotides, the CDR3 is TGTGCCAGTAGTACAGAATCGACAGGGGCGAGGGGCTACACCTTC.

The chain has TRBV6-2 or TRBV6-3 and TRBJ1-3; possible D gene TRBD1, 5 bases. Trimming left V 6 bases short and J 0 bases short, with 18 bases between. Per germline, CDR1 MNHEY and CDR2 SVGEGT. The CDR3 has 17 residues. CDR3 DNA sequence: TGTGCCAGCAGCCGAAGCGGGGGACCGAGCTCTGGAAACACCATATATTTT. Protein: CASSRSGGPSSGNTIYF.

This sequence joins TRBV4-2 and TRBJ2-3, with 9 bases identical to TRBD2. The ends lost 5 bases at V and 4 bases at J; junction bases unmatched: 10. In germline, CDR1 is LGHNA, CDR2 YNFKEQ. The CDR3 loop spans 16 amino acids. CDR3: CASSTRLAEGSDTQYF. The CDR3, as DNA: TGTGCCAGCAGCACACGACTAGCGGAGGGCTCAGATACGCAGTATTTT.

The chain carries TRBV3-1 (or the pseudogene TRBV3-2) and TRBJ1-3; D remains unclear. The CDR3 is 13 residues long. The V gene lost 1 base and the J gene lost 3 bases, with 4 bases spanning the gap. Germline V lookup: CDR1 LGHDT, CDR2 YNNKEL (reference sequence). CDR3 amino acids: CASSQVDGNTIYF. CDR3 in DNA: TGTGCCAGCAGCCAAGTTGATGGAAACACCATATATTTT.

The gene calls are TRBV27 and TRBJ1-6, with D unresolved. The CDR3 has 13 amino acids. V lost 3 bases and J lost 8, with 8 bases in between. Germline CDR1 is MNHEY and CDR2 is SMNVEV (reference sequence). The CDR3 bases are TGTGCCAGCAGTTTGTCGGCAGATTCACCCCTCCACTTT. Protein: CASSLSADSPLHF.

The table lists this clone with a few counts. This chain links TRBV6-2 or TRBV6-3 with TRBJ2-3, with D maybe TRBD2 (5 bases). CDR1 and CDR2 (germline): MNHEY, SVGEGT. The CDR3 length is 15 residues. V shed 2 bases and J shed 0 bases, with 9 bases lying between them. The CDR3 bases are TGTGCCAGCAGTTACCCGACTACTAGCACAGATACGCAGTATTTT. This translates into CASSYPTTSTDTQYF.

The chain couples TRBV25-1 to TRBJ2-2; the D is unclear. Germline CDR1 MGHDK, CDR2 SYGVNS. V lost 5 bases, J lost 2 bases, and 12 bases lay in between. CDR3 length: 15 residues. Here the CDR3 reads CASSYTNLNTGELFF. Written as DNA, the CDR3 is TGTGCCAGCAGTTACACCAACCTCAACACCGGGGAGCTGTTTTTT.

This clone was seen a single time. The genes are TRBV27 and TRBJ2-1; 8 bases line up with TRBD1. V lost 5 bases to trimming and J lost 9 bases; unmatched junction nucleotides: 9. CDR3 length: 14 amino acids. CDR1 and CDR2 (germline): MNHEY, SMNVEV (reference sequence). The CDR3 coding sequence is TGTGCCAGCAGTCCAGTACAGGGGGTCGGTGAGCAGTTCTTC. Its protein product is CASSPVQGVGEQFF.

This chain uses TRBV2 with TRBJ1-2; D unresolved. The V and J ends lost 1 base and 9 bases respectively, with 9 bases between them. The CDR3 sequence is 12 residues long. Per germline, CDR1 SNHLY and CDR2 FYNNEI. CDR3 nucleotide sequence: TGTGCCAGCAGTGAAGACAGTACACGCTACACCTTC. This codes for CASSEDSTRYTF.

The chain joins TRBV9 to TRBJ2-6; 10 bases match TRBD1. The CDR3 contains 15 residues. Germline CDR1 and CDR2: SGDLS and YYNGEE. With V trimmed by 2 bases and J by 7 bases, 3 bases remained unmatched. The DNA of the CDR3 is TGTGCCAGCAGCGTGGACAGGGGGGCAGCCAACGTCCTGACTTTC. It encodes CASSVDRGAANVLTF.

The J gene is TRBJ2-1, the V gene TRBV19, with TRBD2 matching over 10 bases. The CDR3 consists of 15 residues. Germline loops: CDR1 LNHDA, CDR2 SQIVND (reference sequence). V lost 6 bases to trimming and J lost 0 bases; unmatched junction nucleotides: 2. The CDR3 here is CASRPSGSSYNEQFF. In nucleotides, the CDR3 is TGTGCCAGTAGACCTAGCGGGAGCTCCTACAATGAGCAGTTCTTC.

The V call is TRBV9, the J call TRBJ2-1, with 7 bases matching TRBD1. The ends lost 4 bases at V and 7 bases at J; junction bases unmatched: 8. Germline loops: CDR1 SGDLS, CDR2 YYNGEE. The CDR3 is made up of 14 amino acids. The CDR3 bases are TGTGCCAGCAGCCCAGGAAGGGGGCGGAATGAGCAGTTCTTC. Translating gives CASSPGRGRNEQFF.

This clone has a handful of counts. The V gene is TRBV24-1, the J gene TRBJ1-1; 7 bases are shared with TRBD1. CDR3 length equals 12 residues. Germline values: CDR1 KGHDR, CDR2 SFDVKD. The V gene end was trimmed by 10 bases and the J gene end by 0 bases; junction bases not matched to a gene: 1. The CDR3 DNA follows: TGTGCCACGGGACAGCTGAACACTGAAGCTTTCTTT. This translates into CATGQLNTEAFF.

This rearrangement joins TRBV9 to TRBJ2-7, with D perhaps TRBD1 (6 bases). The CDR3 has 17 residues. The germline V and J ends were trimmed by 1 base and 1 base, with 18 bases remaining between them. Germline CDR1 reads SGDLS; CDR2 reads YYNGEE. The CDR3 is CASSVNPSLGGSYEQYF. The DNA of the CDR3 is TGTGCCAGCAGCGTAAACCCGTCACTAGGGGGTTCCTACGAGCAGTACTTC.

J is TRBJ2-3 and V is TRBV30; 8 nucleotides line up with TRBD2. The CDR3 sequence is 13 residues long. The germline V gene has CDR1 GTSNPN and CDR2 SVGIG (reference sequence). The V gene end was trimmed by 3 bases and the J gene end by 6 bases; junction bases not matched to a gene: 5. DNA for the CDR3: TGTGCCTGGAGCGGGAGGGTGGGGGATACGCAGTATTTT. This gives the protein CAWSGRVGDTQYF.